This T cell receptor beta chain was sequenced in a study of T cells in localized non-small cell lung cancer. Looked up from germline, CDR1 is SNHLY and CDR2 is FYNNEI. The CDR3 covers 13 residues. Assay: immunoSEQ multiplex PCR; the TCRdb copy retains only in-frame clones and omits some. Here the sample spans 26,000 or so clones, 70% to 90% being singletons. Study outcomes and limitations: Researchers found a median approximately 53 of the top 100 tumor clones in adjacent lung.

Worth noting for this clone: The antigen is not known. Relative to the germline gene, one junction end is altered; a read error may explain this.

Material: peripheral blood, obtained before any cancer treatment. The chain has TRBV2 and TRBJ2-7; unclear D gene. The source of this sequence is a female donor at least 60 years old with stage I lung adenocarcinoma. The CDR3 protein is CASSGAEKRSENF. CDR3 coding DNA: TGTGCCAGCAGTGGGGCCGAAAAGAGGTCGGAAAACTTC. Full variable domain (missing parts from reference TRBV2 and TRBJ2-7): EPEVTQTPSHQVTQMGQEVILRCVPISNHLYFYWYRQILGQKVEFLVSFYNNEISEKSEIFDDQFSVERPDGSNFTLKIRSTKLEDSAMYFCASSGAEKRSENFGPGTRLTVT.